This is a list of T cell receptor beta chains from one sample in a study of a mutant IDH1 vaccine in newly diagnosed glioma. The protocol was immunoSEQ multiplex PCR, while the TCRdb copy is restricted to in-frame clones and leaves out a portion. The table has over 35,000 clones, roughly 83% seen once; the top ten hold about 2.4%. Their antigens are not known. Source: PBMCs, taken from a glioma patient whose treatment included an IDH1 peptide vaccine. These receptors were collected from a woman between 18 and 29 years old with glioma. Some clones in this sample may be carry-over from other donors' samples. Each CDR3 is given without its conserved first and last residue. A D gene is named only where the DNA matches it firmly.

D | J | V | CDR3
- | TRBJ1-1 | TRBV27 | ASSDLRVKNTEAF
- | TRBJ2-3 | TRBV7-3 | ASSPPRPGLQY
- | TRBJ2-7 | TRBV18 | ASSPWGEGSYEQY
TRBD2 | TRBJ2-1 | TRBV19 | ASRTSGNSYNEQF
- | TRBJ2-3 | TRBV27 | AAASHTSTDTQY
- | TRBJ1-2 | TRBV19 | ASSVPSGAGGYT
- | TRBJ2-7 | TRBV29-1 | SVGREPYEQY
- | TRBJ1-4 | TRBV30 | AWSREEGGEKLF
- | TRBJ1-1 | TRBV14 | ASSASLNTEAF
TRBD1 | TRBJ2-7 | TRBV7-2 | ASSFRSTGSSYEQY
- | TRBJ1-1 | TRBV15 | ATSRRLENTEAF
TRBD1 | TRBJ2-5 | TRBV13 | ASSLGGQGRETQY
- | TRBJ2-1 | TRBV5-1 | ASSWQGLRNEQF
- | TRBJ2-7 | TRBV7-6 | ASSSQDAYEQY
- | TRBJ2-1 | TRBV30 | AWSRDSYNEQF
- | TRBJ2-7 | TRBV5-5 | ASSLQGLGLEQY
TRBD1 | TRBJ1-1 | TRBV6-5 | ASSYGQGDTEAF
- | TRBJ2-1 | TRBV27 | ASSLHGNEQF
- | TRBJ2-7 | TRBV5-4 | ASSLQGGGYEQY
TRBD2 | TRBJ2-7 | TRBV29-1 | SVLVGRSYEQY